This entry lists 20 T cell receptor beta chains sequenced from one sample in a study of cytomegalovirus exposure and HLA in healthy donors. Assay: immunoSEQ multiplex PCR; the TCRdb copy retains only in-frame clones and omits some. The sample has some 180,000 clones, about 81% seen once. Sequencing used PBMCs. These receptors all stem from a woman aged 25 to 39 in good health and CMV-seronegative.

The chain couples TRBV9 to TRBJ1-4; the match to TRBD1 covers 7 bases. V trimming: 3 bases; J trimming: 4 bases; junction bases outside the gene matches: 6. The CDR3 contains 15 residues. Germline lookup yields CDR1 SGDLS and CDR2 YYNGEE. The CDR3 region has the DNA TGTGCCAGCAGCGCCAAACAGGGGCTTAATGAAAAACTGTTTTTT. It specifies CASSAKQGLNEKLFF.

This sequence joins TRBV7-2 and TRBJ1-3; no clear D gene. Germline values: CDR1 SGHTA, CDR2 FQGNSA. V lost 0 bases and J lost 4, with 7 bases in between. This CDR3 has 14 amino acids. The CDR3 bases are TGTGCCAGCAGCTTAGCCAGGCCAGGAAACACCATATATTTT. As protein: CASSLARPGNTIYF.

This chain connects TRBV18 to TRBJ1-2, with 8 bases aligning to TRBD1. The CDR3 is 16 amino acids. Germline CDR1 reads KGHSH; CDR2 reads LQKENI. V dropped 6 bases and J dropped 4; count of bases not matched to a gene: 13. The DNA of the CDR3 is TGTGCCAGCTCTCTTCGAGGACAGGGAATTTTCTATGGCTACACCTTC. Its protein is CASSLRGQGIFYGYTF. Together with reference TRBV18 and TRBJ1-2, the CDR3 gives the full variable domain: NAGVMQNPRHLVRRRGQEARLRCSPMKGHSHVYWYRQLPEEGLKFMVYLQKENIIDESGMPKERFSAEFPKEGPSILRIQQVVRGDSAAYFCASSLRGQGIFYGYTFGSGTRLTVV.

This chain joins TRBV7-6 and TRBJ2-1, with D perhaps matching TRBD1 (6 bases). The CDR3 extends over 15 amino acids. Germline V gene sequence: CDR1 SGHVS, CDR2 FNYEAQ. The V gene lost 7 bases and the J gene lost 1 base, with 14 bases spanning the gap. The CDR3 DNA follows: TGTGCCAGCACCGAAGTACAGGGTTCCTACAATGAGCAGTTCTTC. Amino acids: CASTEVQGSYNEQFF. Full variable domain (missing parts from reference TRBV7-6 and TRBJ2-1): GAGVSQSPRYKVTKRGQDVALRCDPISGHVSLYWYRQALGQGPEFLTYFNYEAQQDKSGLPNDRFSAERPEGSISTLTIQRTEQRDSAMYRCASTEVQGSYNEQFFGPGTRLTVL.

The chain couples TRBV14 to TRBJ2-1; 11 nucleotides align to TRBD2. The CDR3 runs to 16 residues. Germline lookup yields CDR1 SGHDN and CDR2 FVKESK. V dropped 0 bases and J dropped 7; count of bases not matched to a gene: 5. The CDR3 spells CASSQDVLAGENEQFF. The CDR3 bases are TGTGCCAGCAGCCAAGATGTACTAGCGGGAGAAAATGAGCAGTTCTTC.

The gene calls are TRBV7-2 and TRBJ2-1; 8 bases match TRBD2. This CDR3 is built from 18 residues. The trim removed 3 bases at V and 4 bases at J, leaving 14 bases unmatched. Germline-derived CDR1 and CDR2 are SGHTA and FQGNSA. The CDR3 protein is CASSFSGAGATAYNEQFF. The CDR3 nucleotides read TGTGCCAGCAGCTTTTCGGGAGCGGGGGCCACCGCATACAATGAGCAGTTCTTC.

J is TRBJ2-2 and V is TRBV18; 13 nucleotides agree with TRBD2. The J segment lost 7 bases and the V segment lost 6 bases, leaving 8 bases of the junction unmatched. In germline, CDR1 is KGHSH, CDR2 LQKENI. There are 16 residues in the CDR3. The CDR3 coding sequence is TGTGCCAGCTCCCTCCGGACTAGCGGGAGCCACGGGGAGCTGTTTTTT. This gives the protein CASSLRTSGSHGELFF.

J is TRBJ2-5 and V is TRBV5-1; TRBD1 matches at 10 bases. After removal of 7 bases from V and 1 base from J, the junction contained 4 bases not matched to a gene. Germline V CDR1 and CDR2: SGHRS, YFSETQ. CDR3 length: 14 residues. CDR3 coding DNA: TGCGCCAGCGTCAGGACAGGGGGCCAAGAGACCCAGTACTTC. It encodes CASVRTGGQETQYF.

The chain uses TRBV10-3 and TRBJ1-2; the D gene is possibly TRBD1 (5 bases). V was pared by 3 bases and J by 6 bases, with 14 bases between. Germline CDR1 and CDR2: ENHRY and SYGVKD. This CDR3 spans 14 amino acids. Here the CDR3 DNA reads TGTGCCATCAGTGACCCCTCTTCAGGGAATGGCTACACCTTC. It translates to CAISDPSSGNGYTF.

The chain combines TRBV18 with TRBJ2-5; 9 bases are shared with TRBD2. CDR1 and CDR2 from the germline V gene are KGHSH and LQKENI. V lost 3 bases, J lost 0 bases, and 2 bases stayed unmatched. The CDR3 has 15 residues. Written as DNA, the CDR3 is TGTGCCAGCTCACCCCTAGCGGGGAACCAAGAGACCCAGTACTTC. Its translation is CASSPLAGNQETQYF. Using reference TRBV18 and TRBJ2-5 for the parts outside the CDR3, the full variable domain is NAGVMQNPRHLVRRRGQEARLRCSPMKGHSHVYWYRQLPEEGLKFMVYLQKENIIDESGMPKERFSAEFPKEGPSILRIQQVVRGDSAAYFCASSPLAGNQETQYFGPGTRLLVL.

This clone was counted between two and nine times. The chain is built from TRBV18 and TRBJ1-1; D is undetermined. Germline CDR1 KGHSH, CDR2 LQKENI. The V and J ends lost 8 bases and 9 bases respectively, with 13 bases between them. The length of the CDR3 is 11 residues. CDR3 sequence reads: CASPPAGKAFF. For the CDR3, the DNA is TGTGCCAGCCCCCCGGCGGGGAAAGCTTTCTTT.

This clone has just one count. The V and J genes are TRBV6-5 and TRBJ2-2; maybe TRBD1 (5 bases). Trimming cost V 5 bases and J 5 bases, with 12 bases left between them. The CDR3 spans 14 residues. Germline V gene sequence: CDR1 MNHEY, CDR2 SVGAGI. The CDR3 DNA is TGTGCCAGCAGTATGACAGCGACTACCGGGGAGCTGTTTTTT. Its protein product is CASSMTATTGELFF.

The chain employs TRBV12-5 and TRBJ2-1, with TRBD2 identical over 9 bases. V lost 1 base and J lost 8; bases outside the gene matches: 0. Germline values: CDR1 LGHNT, CDR2 FRNRAP. CDR3 length: 13 residues. The CDR3 DNA reads TGTGCTAGTGGTTTGGGACTAGCGGATGAGCAGTTCTTC. Protein product: CASGLGLADEQFF.

This chain uses TRBV28 with TRBJ1-6, with D uncertain. Germline V gene data show CDR1 as MDHEN and CDR2 as SYDVKM. V lost 4 bases and J lost 7, with 11 bases in between. The CDR3 runs 14 residues. The CDR3 sequence is CASSYAPGNSPLHF. In DNA form, the CDR3 reads TGTGCCAGCAGTTACGCGCCGGGGAATTCACCCCTCCACTTT.

CDR3 nucleotides: TGTGCCATCAGCGGGACAGGGGGAAATACGCAGTATTTT. It specifies CAISGTGGNTQYF. The chain joins TRBV10-3 to TRBJ2-3, with TRBD1 identical over 11 bases. Germline V gene data show CDR1 as ENHRY and CDR2 as SYGVKD. V lost 6 bases and J lost 7; bases outside the gene matches: 3. The CDR3 has 13 amino acids.

The rearrangement joins TRBV5-6 to TRBJ1-2; 9 nucleotides line up with TRBD1. The germline V gene encodes CDR1 SGHDT and CDR2 YYEEEE. CDR3 length: 15 amino acids. V shed 0 bases, J shed 4 bases, and the junction held 4 bases outside the gene matches. In DNA, the CDR3 is TGTGCCAGCAGCTTGGGACAGGGGGGGATCTATGGCTACACCTTC. Its translation: CASSLGQGGIYGYTF.

The chain carries TRBV18 and TRBJ1-2, with TRBD1 as a possible D gene (5 bases). The germline CDR1 and CDR2 sequences are KGHSH and LQKENI. V lost 6 bases, J lost 3 bases, and 17 bases lay in between. The CDR3 spans 15 residues. In DNA form, the CDR3 reads TGTGCCAGCTCCCCTTGGGGGGGACTTGACTATGGCTACACCTTC. Translating gives CASSPWGGLDYGYTF. The whole variable domain, filled in from reference TRBV18 and TRBJ1-2, reads NAGVMQNPRHLVRRRGQEARLRCSPMKGHSHVYWYRQLPEEGLKFMVYLQKENIIDESGMPKERFSAEFPKEGPSILRIQQVVRGDSAAYFCASSPWGGLDYGYTFGSGTRLTVV.

The chain links TRBV5-6 to TRBJ2-1, with 9 bases fitting TRBD2. This CDR3 has 14 amino acids. Germline V gene lookup returns CDR1 SGHDT and CDR2 YYEEEE. The ends lost 2 bases at V and 14 bases at J; junction bases unmatched: 11. CDR3 DNA: TGTGCCAGCAGCTTTGAGCGGGAGGCACCTCTGGAGTTCTTC. Translated: CASSFEREAPLEFF.

The chain links TRBV4-1 to TRBJ2-4, with 7 bases aligning to TRBD2. This CDR3 is 16 amino acids long. V was clipped by 2 bases and J by 0 bases; unmatched bases: 4. Looked up from germline, CDR1 is MGHRA and CDR2 is YSYEKL. The CDR3 is CASSQIGRGAKNIQYF. The CDR3 DNA reads as TGCGCCAGCAGCCAAATAGGGAGGGGAGCCAAAAACATTCAGTACTTC.

The chain couples TRBV30 to TRBJ2-2, with 10 bases that match TRBD2. The CDR3 runs to 16 residues. Germline-derived CDR1 and CDR2 are GTSNPN and SVGIG (reference sequence). J gave up 4 bases and V 2 bases, and 7 bases lay outside the gene matches. This CDR3 reads CAWSTSGKAGTGELFF. The CDR3 DNA is TGTGCCTGGAGTACTAGCGGGAAAGCGGGCACCGGGGAGCTGTTTTTT.